The 19 T cell receptor beta chains in this list originate from one sample, sequenced in a study of blood T cell repertoires in COVID-19. Repertoires were generated with immunoSEQ multiplex PCR, while TCRdb's copy carries only in-frame clones and drops some. The sample lists roughly 140,000 clones, 75% to 85% seen once, with around 9.8% in the top ten. Sequenced sample: peripheral blood. The receptors here all came from a woman aged 50 to 65 with acute or convalescent COVID-19.

J is TRBJ1-1 and V is TRBV7-9; D not certain. This CDR3 comprises 13 residues. The V gene's germline CDR1 is SEHNR and CDR2 FQNEAQ (reference sequence). Trimming removed 1 base from V and 11 bases from J, with 14 bases in between. CDR3 DNA sequence: TGTGCCAGCAGCTTAGATTCATCCGGGTACGCTTTCTTT. Translating it yields CASSLDSSGYAFF. Based on the CDR3 plus reference TRBV7-9 and TRBJ1-1, the full variable domain is DTGVSQNPRHKITKRGQNVTFRCDPISEHNRLYWYRQTLGQGPEFLTYFQNEAQLEKSRLLSDRFSAERPKGSFSTLEIQRTEQGDSAMYLCASSLDSSGYAFFGQGTRLTVV.

This chain uses TRBV5-1 with TRBJ1-4; maybe TRBD1 (5 bases). In germline, CDR1 is SGHRS, CDR2 YFSETQ. V gave up 4 bases and J gave up 5 bases, with 12 bases separating them. There are 14 residues in the CDR3. CDR3 in amino acids: CASSAGLLNEKLFF. CDR3 nucleotides: TGCGCCAGCAGCGCGGGACTCCTAAATGAAAAACTGTTTTTT.

The DNA of the CDR3 is TGTGCCAGCAGCACTTATCCGGGTTCGGGAAACACCATATATTTT. Residues: CASSTYPGSGNTIYF. The rearrangement links TRBV3-1 (or the pseudogene TRBV3-2) to TRBJ1-3; no clear D. Germline V gene lookup returns CDR1 LGHDT and CDR2 YNNKEL (reference sequence). Trimming removed 5 bases at V and 4 bases at J, with 15 bases between. This CDR3 has 15 residues.

CDR3 amino acids: CASSLSASGSTGELFF. CDR3 DNA sequence: TGTGCCAGCAGTTTATCGGCTAGCGGATCCACCGGGGAGCTGTTTTTT. The V gene is TRBV27, the J gene TRBJ2-2, with TRBD2 identical over 7 bases. J lost 4 bases, V lost 0 bases, and 5 bases had no gene match. Germline V gene data show CDR1 as MNHEY and CDR2 as SMNVEV (reference sequence). The CDR3 has 16 residues.

This clone has more than one count but fewer than ten. The chain is built from TRBV7-2 and TRBJ2-5, with 11 bases that match TRBD2. There are 16 residues in the CDR3. The V gene's germline CDR1 is SGHTA and CDR2 FQGNSA. With 0 bases clipped from V and 4 bases from J, the junction kept 4 bases outside the gene matches. The CDR3 nucleotides read TGTGCCAGCAGCTTAGCGGCTAGCGGGGGGTCAGAGACCCAGTACTTC. Amino acids: CASSLAASGGSETQYF.

This rearrangement joins TRBV4-1 to TRBJ1-2, with D hard to call. CDR1 is MGHRA, CDR2 YSYEKL, per germline. Trimming removed 1 base from V and 3 bases from J, with 3 bases in between. The CDR3 loop spans 12 amino acids. The DNA of the CDR3 is TGCGCCAGCAGCCAAGTAGACTATGGCTACACCTTC. Protein sequence: CASSQVDYGYTF.

The chain recombines TRBV7-2 with TRBJ2-3; tentative D call: TRBD2 (5 bases). CDR1 is SGHTA and CDR2 is FQGNSA in the germline V gene. This CDR3 has 13 amino acids. Trimming removed 8 bases from V and 0 bases from J, with 9 bases in between. The CDR3 loop is CASGRLSTDTQYF. The CDR3 DNA sequence: TGTGCCAGCGGCCGACTAAGCACAGATACGCAGTATTTT.

The chain couples TRBV4-3 to TRBJ2-3; 7 bases are a match to TRBD1. This CDR3 spans 14 amino acids. Germline trimming cut 7 bases from V and 3 bases from J; bases unmatched to any gene: 7. Germline CDR1 is LGHNA and CDR2 is YSLEER. DNA of the CDR3: TGCGCCAGCAAAAACCACAGGGGTACAGATACGCAGTATTTT. Translated: CASKNHRGTDTQYF.

The chain couples TRBV3-1 (or the pseudogene TRBV3-2) to TRBJ1-2; no definite D call. With 7 bases removed from V and 9 bases from J, the gap between germline ends came to 15 bases. This CDR3 comprises 12 residues. Germline CDR1 reads LGHDT; CDR2 reads YNNKEL (reference sequence). The CDR3 protein is CASNTRRKCYTF. CDR3 DNA sequence: TGTGCCAGCAACACACGTCGTAAATGCTACACCTTC.

The J gene is TRBJ2-1, the V gene TRBV3-1 (or the pseudogene TRBV3-2); 11 positions agree with TRBD1. J lost 15 bases, V lost 1 base, and 5 bases had no gene match. There are 13 residues in the CDR3. Germline V gives CDR1 LGHDT, CDR2 YNNKEL (reference sequence). CDR3: CASSQGTGGERFF. CDR3 coding DNA: TGTGCCAGCAGCCAAGGGACAGGGGGCGAACGGTTCTTC.

This clone was picked up a small number of times. This chain's CDR3 is CASSAYYSPLHF. The CDR3 nucleotides are TGTGCCAGCAGTGCCTACTATTCACCCCTCCACTTT. The V and J genes are TRBV27 and TRBJ1-6; D ambiguous. This CDR3 contains 12 residues. Between the trimmed V and J ends, which lost 5 bases and 8 bases, there was a span of 7 bases. CDR1 and CDR2 from the germline V gene are MNHEY and SMNVEV (reference sequence).

The CDR3, as DNA: TGTGCCAGCCAACAGGCTGGGGCCAACGTCCTGACTTTC. It codes for CASQQAGANVLTF. This chain uses TRBV6-5 with TRBJ2-6, with D tentatively TRBD1 (5 bases). V lost 8 bases, J lost 2 bases, and 7 bases lay in between. There are 13 residues in the CDR3. Looked up from germline, CDR1 is MNHEY and CDR2 is SVGAGI.

The chain is built from TRBV5-1 and TRBJ1-3, with TRBD1 matching over 10 bases. Germline CDR1 is SGHRS and CDR2 is YFSETQ. With V trimmed by 4 bases and J by 2 bases, 6 bases remained unmatched. The CDR3 totals 16 residues. The CDR3 here is CASSGGTGATGNTIYF. CDR3 sequence (DNA): TGCGCCAGCAGCGGCGGGACAGGGGCTACTGGAAACACCATATATTTT.

The J gene is TRBJ2-2, the V gene TRBV5-1, with D unclear. This CDR3 spans 13 amino acids. Germline lookup yields CDR1 SGHRS and CDR2 YFSETQ. Trimming removed 0 bases from V and 5 bases from J, with 5 bases in between. The CDR3: CASSLGDTGELFF. CDR3 nucleotide sequence: TGCGCCAGCAGCTTGGGCGATACCGGGGAGCTGTTTTTT.

In DNA form, the CDR3 reads TGCGCCAGCAGCCAAGATCCGGGACTAGCGATGAACACCGGGGAGCTGTTTTTT. Its protein product is CASSQDPGLAMNTGELFF. This chain links TRBV4-3 with TRBJ2-2; TRBD2 matches at 10 bases. In germline, CDR1 is LGHNA, CDR2 YSLEER. Trimming at V came to 0 bases and at J to 1 base, leaving 5 bases not matched to a gene. The CDR3 is 18 amino acids.

This chain links TRBV12-3 or TRBV12-4 with TRBJ1-1; D unresolved. Between the trimmed V and J ends, which lost 1 base and 10 bases, there was a span of 13 bases. The CDR3 sequence is 13 residues long. CDR3: CASSLVGELGAFF. CDR3 nucleotides: TGTGCCAGCAGTTTAGTCGGGGAGCTGGGAGCTTTCTTT.

This chain connects TRBV18 to TRBJ1-6; no reliable D call. Germline V lookup: CDR1 KGHSH, CDR2 LQKENI. CDR3 length: 14 amino acids. V dropped 3 bases and J dropped 7 bases, with 10 bases sitting between them. The CDR3 spells CASSPGTGNSPLHF. Here the CDR3 DNA reads TGTGCCAGCTCACCCGGCACCGGGAATTCACCCCTCCACTTT.

This sequence joins TRBV25-1 and TRBJ2-5; perhaps TRBD2 as D (6 bases). The CDR3 runs 15 residues. V lost 6 bases and J lost 5, with 19 bases in between. In germline, CDR1 is MGHDK, CDR2 SYGVNS. The CDR3 bases are TGTGCCAGCAGCGCTATGGGGGGAGCAGATGAGACCCAGTACTTC. It yields the protein CASSAMGGADETQYF.

This chain joins TRBV29-1 and TRBJ2-3; D gene ambiguous. This CDR3 is 14 amino acids long. V lost 8 bases, J lost 0 bases, and 15 bases lay in between. The germline CDR1 and CDR2 sequences are SQVTM and ANQGSEA. The CDR3 region is CSTQLAGSTDTQYF. The CDR3 DNA is TGCAGCACTCAACTGGCAGGTAGCACAGATACGCAGTATTTT.